This TCR beta chain was profiled in a study of CD8+ T cells in alopecia areata. Study-wide context: Oral tofacitinib, 5 to 10 mg twice daily, was given in an open-label trial. Findings of the study overall: Tofacitinib significantly lowered scalp clonality and expanded CD8+ clones among the top 100. Tofacitinib did not eliminate many expanded lesional clones from scalp or blood.

Per germline, CDR1 MNHEY and CDR2 SMNVEV (reference sequence). The ends were cut back, 3 bases at V and 2 bases at J, with 10 bases in the middle. This CDR3 has 14 amino acids. To note about this clone: Its cognate antigen is unknown.

The treatment denotes: oral pan-JAK inhibitor, 5-10 mg twice daily. Samples from alopecia areata patients were lesional scalp punch biopsies and peripheral blood. Reverse transcription of extracted RNA yielded cDNA, which provided the sequencing template. The assay was immunoSEQ multiplex PCR, and TCRdb's table has in-frame clones only and misses some. The table records under 200,000 clones, 50% to 65% of them present only once. V and J are TRBV27 and TRBJ1-2, with D possibly matching TRBD1 (5 bases). This specimen was CD4+ T cells sorted from blood, taken at week 24, from a patient treated with tofacitinib. This TCR was recovered from a human donor with alopecia areata. The CDR3 spells CASSLTVQNYGYTF. DNA of the CDR3: TGTGCCAGCAGTTTGACAGTCCAAAACTATGGCTACACCTTC.